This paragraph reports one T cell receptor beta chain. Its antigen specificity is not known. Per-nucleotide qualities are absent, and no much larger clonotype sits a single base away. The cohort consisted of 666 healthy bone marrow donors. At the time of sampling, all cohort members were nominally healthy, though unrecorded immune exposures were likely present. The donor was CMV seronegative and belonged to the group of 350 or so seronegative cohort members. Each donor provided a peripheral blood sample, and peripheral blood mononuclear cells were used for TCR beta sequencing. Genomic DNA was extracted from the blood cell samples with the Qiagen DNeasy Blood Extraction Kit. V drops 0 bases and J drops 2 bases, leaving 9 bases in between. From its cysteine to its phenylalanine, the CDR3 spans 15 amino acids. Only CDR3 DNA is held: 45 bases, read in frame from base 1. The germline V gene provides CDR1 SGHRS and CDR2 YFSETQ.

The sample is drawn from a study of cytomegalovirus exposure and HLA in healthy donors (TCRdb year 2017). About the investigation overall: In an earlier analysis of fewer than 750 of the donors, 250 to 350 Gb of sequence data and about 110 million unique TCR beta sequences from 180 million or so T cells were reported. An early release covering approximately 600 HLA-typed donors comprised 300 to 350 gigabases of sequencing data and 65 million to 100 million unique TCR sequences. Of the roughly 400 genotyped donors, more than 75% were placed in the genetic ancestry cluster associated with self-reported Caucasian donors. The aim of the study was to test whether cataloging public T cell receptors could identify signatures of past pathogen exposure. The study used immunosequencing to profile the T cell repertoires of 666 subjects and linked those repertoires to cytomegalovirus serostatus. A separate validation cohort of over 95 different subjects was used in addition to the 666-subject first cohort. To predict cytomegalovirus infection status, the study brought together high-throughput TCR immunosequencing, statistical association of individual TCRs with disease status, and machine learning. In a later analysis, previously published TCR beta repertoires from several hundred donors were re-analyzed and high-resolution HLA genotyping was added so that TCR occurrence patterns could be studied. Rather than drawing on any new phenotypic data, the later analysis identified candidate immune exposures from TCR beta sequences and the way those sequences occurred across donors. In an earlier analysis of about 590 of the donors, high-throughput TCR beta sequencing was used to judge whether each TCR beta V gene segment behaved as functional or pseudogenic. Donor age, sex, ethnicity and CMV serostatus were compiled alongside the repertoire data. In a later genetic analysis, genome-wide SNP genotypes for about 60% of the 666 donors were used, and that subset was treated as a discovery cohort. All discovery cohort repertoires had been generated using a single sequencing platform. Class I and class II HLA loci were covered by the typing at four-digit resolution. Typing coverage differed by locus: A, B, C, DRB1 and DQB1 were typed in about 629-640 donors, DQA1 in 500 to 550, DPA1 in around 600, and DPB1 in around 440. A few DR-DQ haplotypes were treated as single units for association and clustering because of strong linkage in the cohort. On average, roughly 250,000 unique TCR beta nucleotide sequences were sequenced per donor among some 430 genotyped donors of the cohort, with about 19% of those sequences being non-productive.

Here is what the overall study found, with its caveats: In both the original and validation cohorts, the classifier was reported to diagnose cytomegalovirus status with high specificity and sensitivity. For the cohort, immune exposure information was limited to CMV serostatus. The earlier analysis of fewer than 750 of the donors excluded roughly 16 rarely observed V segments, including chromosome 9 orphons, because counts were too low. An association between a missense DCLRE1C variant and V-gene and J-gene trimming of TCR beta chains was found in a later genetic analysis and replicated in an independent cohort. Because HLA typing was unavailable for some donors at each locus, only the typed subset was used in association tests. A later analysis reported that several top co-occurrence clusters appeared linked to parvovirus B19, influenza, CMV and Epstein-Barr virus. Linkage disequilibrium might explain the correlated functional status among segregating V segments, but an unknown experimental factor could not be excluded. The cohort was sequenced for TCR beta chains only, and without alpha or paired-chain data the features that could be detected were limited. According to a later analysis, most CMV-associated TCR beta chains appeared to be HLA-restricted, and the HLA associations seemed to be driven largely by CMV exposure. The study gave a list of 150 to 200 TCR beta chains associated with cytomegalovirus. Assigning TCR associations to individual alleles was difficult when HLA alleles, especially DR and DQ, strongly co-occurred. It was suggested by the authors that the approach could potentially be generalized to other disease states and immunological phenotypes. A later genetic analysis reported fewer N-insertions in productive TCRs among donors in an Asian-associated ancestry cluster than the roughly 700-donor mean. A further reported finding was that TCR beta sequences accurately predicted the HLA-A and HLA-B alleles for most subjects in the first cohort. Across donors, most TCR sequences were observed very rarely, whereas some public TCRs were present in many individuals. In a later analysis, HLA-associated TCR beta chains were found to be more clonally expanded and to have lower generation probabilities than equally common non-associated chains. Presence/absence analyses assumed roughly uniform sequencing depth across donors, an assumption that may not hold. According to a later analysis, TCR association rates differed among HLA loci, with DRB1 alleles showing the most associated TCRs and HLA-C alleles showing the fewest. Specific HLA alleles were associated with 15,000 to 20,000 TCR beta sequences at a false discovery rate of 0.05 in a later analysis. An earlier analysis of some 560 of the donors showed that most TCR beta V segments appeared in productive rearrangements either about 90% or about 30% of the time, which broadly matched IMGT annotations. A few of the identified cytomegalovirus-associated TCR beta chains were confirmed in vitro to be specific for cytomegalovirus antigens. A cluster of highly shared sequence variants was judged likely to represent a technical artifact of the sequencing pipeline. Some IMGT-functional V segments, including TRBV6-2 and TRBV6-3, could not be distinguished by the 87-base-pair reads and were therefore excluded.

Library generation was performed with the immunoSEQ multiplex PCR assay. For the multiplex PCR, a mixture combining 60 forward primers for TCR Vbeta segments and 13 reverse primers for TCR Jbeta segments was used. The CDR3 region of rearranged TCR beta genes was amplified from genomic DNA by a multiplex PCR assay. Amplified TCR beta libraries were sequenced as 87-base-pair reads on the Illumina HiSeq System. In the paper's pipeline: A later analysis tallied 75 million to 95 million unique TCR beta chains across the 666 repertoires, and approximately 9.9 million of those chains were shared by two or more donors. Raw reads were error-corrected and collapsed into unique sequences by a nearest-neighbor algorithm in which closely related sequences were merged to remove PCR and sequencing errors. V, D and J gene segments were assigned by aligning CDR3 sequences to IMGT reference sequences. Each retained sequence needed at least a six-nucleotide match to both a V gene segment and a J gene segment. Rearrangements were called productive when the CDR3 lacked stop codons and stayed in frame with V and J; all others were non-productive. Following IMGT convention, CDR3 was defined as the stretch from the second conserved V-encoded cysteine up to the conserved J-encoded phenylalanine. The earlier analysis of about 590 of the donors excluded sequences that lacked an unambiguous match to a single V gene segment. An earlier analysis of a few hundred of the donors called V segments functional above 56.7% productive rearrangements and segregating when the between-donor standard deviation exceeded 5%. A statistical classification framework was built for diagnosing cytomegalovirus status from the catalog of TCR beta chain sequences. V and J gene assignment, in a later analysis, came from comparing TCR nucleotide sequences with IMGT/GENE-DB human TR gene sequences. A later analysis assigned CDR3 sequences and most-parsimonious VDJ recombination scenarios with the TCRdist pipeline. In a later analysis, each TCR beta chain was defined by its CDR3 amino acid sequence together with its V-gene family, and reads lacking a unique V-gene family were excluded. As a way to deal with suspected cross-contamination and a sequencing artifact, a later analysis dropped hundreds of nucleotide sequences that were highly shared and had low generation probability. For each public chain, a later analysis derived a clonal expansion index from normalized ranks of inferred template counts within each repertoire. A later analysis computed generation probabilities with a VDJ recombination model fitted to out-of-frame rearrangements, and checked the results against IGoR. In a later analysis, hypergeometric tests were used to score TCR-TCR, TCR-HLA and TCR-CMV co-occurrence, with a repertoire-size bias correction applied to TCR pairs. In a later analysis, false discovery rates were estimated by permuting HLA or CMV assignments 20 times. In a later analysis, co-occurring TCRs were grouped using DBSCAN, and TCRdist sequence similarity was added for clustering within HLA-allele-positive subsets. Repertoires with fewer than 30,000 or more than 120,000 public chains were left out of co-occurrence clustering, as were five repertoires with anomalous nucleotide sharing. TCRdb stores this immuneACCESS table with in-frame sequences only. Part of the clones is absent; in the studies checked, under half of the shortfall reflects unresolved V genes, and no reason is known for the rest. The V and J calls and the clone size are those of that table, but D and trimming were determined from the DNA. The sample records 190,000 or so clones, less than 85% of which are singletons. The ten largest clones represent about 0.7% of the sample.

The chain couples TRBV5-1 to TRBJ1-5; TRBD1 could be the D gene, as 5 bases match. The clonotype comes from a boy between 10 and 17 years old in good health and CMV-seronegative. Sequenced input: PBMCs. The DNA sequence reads TGCGCCAGCAGCTTGGAGGGGAACGGCAATCAGCCCCAGCATTTT. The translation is CASSLEGNGNQPQHF.